The source of this T cell receptor (beta chain) is a study of blood T cell repertoires in COVID-19. Germline CDR1 and CDR2: SGDLS and YYNGEE. V lost 3 bases, J lost 10 bases, and 17 bases lay in between. This CDR3 comprises 14 residues. Original processing methods: For nucleated cells, counts were estimated from reference gene primer amplification. Clones were read by immunoSEQ multiplex PCR, and TCRdb kept only the in-frame ones, dropping some. V, J and clone size are those of that table, while D and trimming were read from the DNA. The table records approximately 300,000 clones, roughly 88% of them present only once.

The J gene is TRBJ2-1, the V gene TRBV9, with D maybe TRBD2 (6 bases). Sequences were obtained from peripheral blood. The TCR was taken from a woman between 45 and 60 years old with acute or convalescent COVID-19. The DNA for the CDR3 is TGTGCCAGCAGCGCCGCCCCCCCGGGGGTGGAGCAGTTCTTC. It encodes CASSAAPPGVEQFF.